This record concerns one TCR beta chain sequence. V lost 2 bases, J lost 4 bases, and 9 bases lay in between. The CDR3 runs to 14 residues. Germline CDR1 and CDR2: MNHEY and SVGAGI. These data originate in a study of blood T cell repertoires in COVID-19. Study context: The study drew acute and convalescent COVID-19 samples from the United States, Italy and Spain. Nucleic acid was either cDNA or gDNA, and it came from T cells, B-cell-depleted T cells, or PBMCs.

Authors' processing steps: Reference gene primer amplification gave nucleated cell count estimates. This table comes from immunoSEQ multiplex PCR, and its TCRdb copy is limited to in-frame clones, with some not included. The D gene and trimming were derived from the DNA, and the V and J assignments and clone size from that table. This repertoire shows about 200,000 clones, 70% to 85% found once; its top ten account for approximately 6.9%. The sequencing input was peripheral blood. The sequence was collected from a human donor with acute or convalescent COVID-19. The donor label of this sample is uncertain. The V gene is TRBV6-5, the J gene TRBJ2-1; possible D gene TRBD1, 6 bases. The CDR3 region has the DNA TGTGCCAGCAGTTACCGACAGGTATACAATGAGCAGTTCTTC. Translating gives CASSYRQVYNEQFF.